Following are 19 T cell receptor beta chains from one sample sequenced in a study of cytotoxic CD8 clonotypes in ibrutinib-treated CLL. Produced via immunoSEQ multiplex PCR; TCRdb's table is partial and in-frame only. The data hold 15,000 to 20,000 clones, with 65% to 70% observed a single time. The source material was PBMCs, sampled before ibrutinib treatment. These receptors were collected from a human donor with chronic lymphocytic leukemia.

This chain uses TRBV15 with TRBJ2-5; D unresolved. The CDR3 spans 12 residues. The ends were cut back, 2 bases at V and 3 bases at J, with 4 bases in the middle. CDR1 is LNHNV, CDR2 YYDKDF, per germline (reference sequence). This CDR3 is CATSRQKETQYF. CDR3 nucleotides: TGTGCCACCAGCAGACAAAAAGAGACCCAGTACTTC. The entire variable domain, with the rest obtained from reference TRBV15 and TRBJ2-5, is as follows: DAMVIQNPRYQVTQFGKPVTLSCSQTLNHNVMYWYQQKSSQAPKLLFHYYDKDFNNEADTPDNFQSRRPNTSFCFLDIRSPGLGDTAMYLCATSRQKETQYFGPGTRLLVL.

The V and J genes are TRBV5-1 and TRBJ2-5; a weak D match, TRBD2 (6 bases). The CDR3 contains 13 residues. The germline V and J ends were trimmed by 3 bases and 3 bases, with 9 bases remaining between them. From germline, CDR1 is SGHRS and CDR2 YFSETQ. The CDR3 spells CASSSTGEETQYF. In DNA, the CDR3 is TGCGCCAGCAGCTCGACGGGGGAAGAGACCCAGTACTTC.

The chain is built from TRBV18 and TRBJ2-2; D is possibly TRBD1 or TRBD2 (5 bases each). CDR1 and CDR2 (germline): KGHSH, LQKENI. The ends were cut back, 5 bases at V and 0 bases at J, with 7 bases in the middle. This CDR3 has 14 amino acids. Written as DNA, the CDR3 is TGTGCCAGCTCAGGGACCGCGAACACCGGGGAGCTGTTTTTT. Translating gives CASSGTANTGELFF.

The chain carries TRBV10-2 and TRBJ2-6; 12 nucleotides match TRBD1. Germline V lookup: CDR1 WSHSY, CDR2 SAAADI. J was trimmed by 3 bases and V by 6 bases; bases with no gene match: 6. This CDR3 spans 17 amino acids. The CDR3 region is CASRGDRGRFGANVLTF. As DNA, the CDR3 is TGCGCCAGCAGGGGGGACAGGGGGCGATTTGGGGCCAACGTCCTGACTTTC.

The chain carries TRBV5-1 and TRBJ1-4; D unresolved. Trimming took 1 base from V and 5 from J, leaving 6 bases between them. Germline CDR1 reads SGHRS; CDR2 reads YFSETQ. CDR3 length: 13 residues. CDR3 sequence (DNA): TGCGCCAGCAGCTTGTCGGAAAATGAAAAACTGTTTTTT. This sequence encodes CASSLSENEKLFF.

The chain's CDR3 is CASSQAGTSGAQETQYF. In DNA, the CDR3 is TGCGCCAGCAGCCAAGCTGGGACTAGCGGGGCCCAAGAGACCCAGTACTTC. The chain has TRBV4-1 and TRBJ2-5; 13 positions match TRBD2. Germline lookup yields CDR1 MGHRA and CDR2 YSYEKL. This CDR3 has 17 residues. Trimming at V came to 1 base and at J to 1 base, leaving 3 bases not matched to a gene.

CDR3: CATRLSGQSYEQYF. Written as DNA, the CDR3 is TGTGCCACTCGTCTATCAGGACAGTCCTACGAGCAGTACTTC. The gene calls are TRBV19 and TRBJ2-7; tentative D call: TRBD1 (6 bases). The CDR3 totals 14 residues. V lost 10 bases and J lost 1, with 17 bases in between. Germline assignment: CDR1 LNHDA and CDR2 SQIVND (reference sequence).

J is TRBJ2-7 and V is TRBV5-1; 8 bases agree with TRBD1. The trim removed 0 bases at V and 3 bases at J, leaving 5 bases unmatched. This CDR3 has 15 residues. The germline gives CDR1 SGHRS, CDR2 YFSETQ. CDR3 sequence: CASSLVGDRGYEQYF. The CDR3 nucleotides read TGCGCCAGCAGCTTGGTAGGTGACAGGGGCTACGAGCAGTACTTC.

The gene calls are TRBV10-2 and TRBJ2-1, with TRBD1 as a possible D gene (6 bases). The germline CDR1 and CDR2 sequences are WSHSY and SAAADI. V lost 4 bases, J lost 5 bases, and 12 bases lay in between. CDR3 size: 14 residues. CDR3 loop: CASSGWTANNEQFF. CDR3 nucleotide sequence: TGCGCCAGCAGTGGCTGGACAGCGAACAATGAGCAGTTCTTC.

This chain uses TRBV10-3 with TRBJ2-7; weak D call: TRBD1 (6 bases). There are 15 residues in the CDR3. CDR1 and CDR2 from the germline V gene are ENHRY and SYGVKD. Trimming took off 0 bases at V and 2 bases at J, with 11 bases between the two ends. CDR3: CAISESWGQTYEQYF. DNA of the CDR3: TGTGCCATCAGTGAGTCGTGGGGGCAGACCTACGAGCAGTACTTC.

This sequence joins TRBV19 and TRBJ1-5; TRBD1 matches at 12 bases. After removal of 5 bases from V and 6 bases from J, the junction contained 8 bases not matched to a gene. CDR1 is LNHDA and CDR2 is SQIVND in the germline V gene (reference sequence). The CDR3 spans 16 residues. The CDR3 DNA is TGTGCCAGTAGTGCCGCCGGGACAGGGGGCGGTCAGCCCCAGCATTTT. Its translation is CASSAAGTGGGQPQHF.

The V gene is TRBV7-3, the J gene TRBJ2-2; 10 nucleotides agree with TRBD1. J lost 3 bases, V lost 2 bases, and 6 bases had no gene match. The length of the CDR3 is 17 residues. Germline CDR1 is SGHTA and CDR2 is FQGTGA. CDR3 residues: CASSLEGTGAYTGELFF. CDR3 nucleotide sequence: TGTGCCAGCAGCTTAGAGGGGACAGGGGCTTACACCGGGGAGCTGTTTTTT.

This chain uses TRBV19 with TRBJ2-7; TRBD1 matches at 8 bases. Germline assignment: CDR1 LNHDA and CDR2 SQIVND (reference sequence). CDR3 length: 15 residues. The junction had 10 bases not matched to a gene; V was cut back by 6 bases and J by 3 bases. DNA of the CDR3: TGTGCCAGTAGCCTGACCCGGGACAGGTTCTACGAGCAGTACTTC. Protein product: CASSLTRDRFYEQYF.

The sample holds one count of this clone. The CDR3 bases are TGTGCCAGCAGCGCTCCGGGCCGCCAAGAGACCCAGTACTTC. Encoded protein: CASSAPGRQETQYF. The chain employs TRBV9 and TRBJ2-5; D is unclear. Germline V CDR1 and CDR2: SGDLS, YYNGEE. The CDR3 has 14 residues. Trimming took off 3 bases at V and 1 base at J, with 10 bases between the two ends.

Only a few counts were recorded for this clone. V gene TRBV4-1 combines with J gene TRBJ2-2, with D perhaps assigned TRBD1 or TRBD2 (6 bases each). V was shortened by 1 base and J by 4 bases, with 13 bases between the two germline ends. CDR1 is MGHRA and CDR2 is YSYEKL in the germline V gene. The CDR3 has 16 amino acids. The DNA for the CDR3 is TGCGCCAGCAGCCAAGTAGGGGGGCCGAGCACCGGGGAGCTGTTTTTT. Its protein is CASSQVGGPSTGELFF.

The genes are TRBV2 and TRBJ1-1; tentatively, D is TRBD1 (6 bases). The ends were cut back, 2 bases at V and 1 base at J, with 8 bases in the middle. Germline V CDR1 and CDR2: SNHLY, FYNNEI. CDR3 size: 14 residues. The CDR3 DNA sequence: TGTGCCAGCAGTGAAATGGGACAGAACACTGAAGCTTTCTTT. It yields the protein CASSEMGQNTEAFF. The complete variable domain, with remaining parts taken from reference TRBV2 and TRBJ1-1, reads EPEVTQTPSHQVTQMGQEVILRCVPISNHLYFYWYRQILGQKVEFLVSFYNNEISEKSEIFDDQFSVERPDGSNFTLKIRSTKLEDSAMYFCASSEMGQNTEAFFGQGTRLTVV.

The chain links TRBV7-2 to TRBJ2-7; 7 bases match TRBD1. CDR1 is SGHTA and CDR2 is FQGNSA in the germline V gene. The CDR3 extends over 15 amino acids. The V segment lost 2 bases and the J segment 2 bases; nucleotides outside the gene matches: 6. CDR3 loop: CASSLFGTEAYEQYF. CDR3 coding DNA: TGTGCCAGCAGCTTATTTGGGACAGAGGCCTACGAGCAGTACTTC.

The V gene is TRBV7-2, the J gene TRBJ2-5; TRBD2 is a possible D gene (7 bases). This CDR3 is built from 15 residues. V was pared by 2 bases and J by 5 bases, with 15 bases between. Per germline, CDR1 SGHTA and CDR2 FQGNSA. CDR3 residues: CASSLIGGPRETQYF. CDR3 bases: TGTGCCAGCAGCTTAATCGGGGGGCCCAGGGAGACCCAGTACTTC.

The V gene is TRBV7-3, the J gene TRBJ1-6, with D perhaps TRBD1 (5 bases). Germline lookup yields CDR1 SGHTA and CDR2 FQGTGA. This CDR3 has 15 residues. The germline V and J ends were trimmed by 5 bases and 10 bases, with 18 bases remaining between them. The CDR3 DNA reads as TGTGCCAGCAGCCTCCAGGGAGGGGTCGGGTCACCCCTCCACTTT. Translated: CASSLQGGVGSPLHF.